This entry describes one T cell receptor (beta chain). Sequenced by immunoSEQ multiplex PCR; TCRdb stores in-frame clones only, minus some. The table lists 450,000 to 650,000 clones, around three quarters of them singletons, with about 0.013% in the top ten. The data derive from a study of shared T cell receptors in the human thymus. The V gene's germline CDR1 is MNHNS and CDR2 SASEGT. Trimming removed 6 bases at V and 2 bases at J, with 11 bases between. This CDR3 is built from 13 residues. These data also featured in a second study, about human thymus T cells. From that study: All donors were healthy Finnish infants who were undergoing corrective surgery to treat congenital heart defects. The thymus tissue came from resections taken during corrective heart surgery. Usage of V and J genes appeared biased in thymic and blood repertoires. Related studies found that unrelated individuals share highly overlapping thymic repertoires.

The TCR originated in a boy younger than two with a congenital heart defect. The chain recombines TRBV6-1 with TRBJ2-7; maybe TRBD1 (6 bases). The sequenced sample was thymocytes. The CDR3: CASRRQVPYEQYF. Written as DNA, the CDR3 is TGTGCCAGCAGAAGACAGGTCCCCTACGAGCAGTACTTC.